The clone carrying this T cell receptor beta chain was picked up many times. The germline CDR1 and CDR2 sequences are SNHLY and FYNNEI. Deletions cut 6 bases from V and 3 bases from J, with 12 bases between. The CDR3 contains 13 residues. This entry belongs to a study of T cells in Graves' hyperthyroidism and ophthalmopathy. Clinicians diagnosed patients from clinical symptoms, serum thyroxine and TRAb, thyroid ultrasound and orbital computed tomography. TCR beta CDR3 sequences were amplified from RNA transcripts. HTBI primers drove first-round RT-PCR of the TCR CDR3. A single record per CDR3 protein comes from TCRdb applying MiXCR to the multiplex PCR reads. The data contain a few hundred thousand distinct CDR3 sequences, roughly 25% of them singletons.

The chain is built from TRBV2 and TRBJ2-7; D uncertain. The source is a man between 50 and 59 years old with Graves' hyperthyroidism. Sequences were obtained from blood. Here the CDR3 DNA reads TGTGCCAGCAGGGCGACATTTGGCTACGAGCAGTACTTC. Protein sequence: CASRATFGYEQYF. Together with reference TRBV2 and TRBJ2-7, the CDR3 gives the full variable domain: EPEVTQTPSHQVTQMGQEVILRCVPISNHLYFYWYRQILGQKVEFLVSFYNNEISEKSEIFDDQFSVERPDGSNFTLKIRSTKLEDSAMYFCASRATFGYEQYFGPGTRLTVT.